The 3 T cell receptor beta chains below were found in one sample sequenced in a study of Graves' ophthalmopathy and Graves' hyperthyroidism. From RNA, the CDR3 regions of TCR beta chains were amplified and sequenced. First-round RT-PCR with HTBI primers preceded a second-round multiplex PCR. TCRdb reprocessed the multiplex PCR reads via MiXCR and lists one record per CDR3 protein. The sample lists about 700,000 distinct CDR3 sequences, 40% occurring once. Specimen: peripheral blood. These receptors originate from an adult man with Graves' ophthalmopathy.

In its sample, this clonotype was seen many times. The chain links TRBV2 to TRBJ1-1; a possible D gene is TRBD1 (5 bases). The CDR3 is 16 amino acids. Germline assignment: CDR1 SNHLY and CDR2 FYNNEI. V was trimmed by 6 bases and J by 1 base, leaving 18 bases between them. The CDR3 coding sequence is TGTGCCAGCAGGAGCGACGCGGGACTTAAGAACACTGAAGCTTTCTTT. Protein product: CASRSDAGLKNTEAFF.

This clonotype was found a few times. CDR3: CASTSTGGANEKLFF. The DNA of the CDR3 is TGTGCCAGCACCTCGACGGGGGGGGCTAATGAAAAACTGTTTTTT. The rearrangement links TRBV2 to TRBJ1-4; possible D gene TRBD1, 5 bases. The CDR3 contains 15 residues. CDR1 is SNHLY and CDR2 is FYNNEI in the germline V gene. V was pared by 7 bases and J by 3 bases, with 15 bases between.

The chain is built from TRBV20-1 and TRBJ2-7, with D possibly TRBD1 on 6 matching bases. The CDR3 sequence is 14 residues long. Germline CDR1 and CDR2: DFQATT and SNEGSKA (reference sequence). V was cut by 0 bases and J by 2 bases, with 11 bases left in between. The CDR3 reads CSAREGGTTYEQYF. The CDR3 bases are TGCAGTGCTAGAGAAGGGGGAACCACCTACGAGCAGTACTTC.